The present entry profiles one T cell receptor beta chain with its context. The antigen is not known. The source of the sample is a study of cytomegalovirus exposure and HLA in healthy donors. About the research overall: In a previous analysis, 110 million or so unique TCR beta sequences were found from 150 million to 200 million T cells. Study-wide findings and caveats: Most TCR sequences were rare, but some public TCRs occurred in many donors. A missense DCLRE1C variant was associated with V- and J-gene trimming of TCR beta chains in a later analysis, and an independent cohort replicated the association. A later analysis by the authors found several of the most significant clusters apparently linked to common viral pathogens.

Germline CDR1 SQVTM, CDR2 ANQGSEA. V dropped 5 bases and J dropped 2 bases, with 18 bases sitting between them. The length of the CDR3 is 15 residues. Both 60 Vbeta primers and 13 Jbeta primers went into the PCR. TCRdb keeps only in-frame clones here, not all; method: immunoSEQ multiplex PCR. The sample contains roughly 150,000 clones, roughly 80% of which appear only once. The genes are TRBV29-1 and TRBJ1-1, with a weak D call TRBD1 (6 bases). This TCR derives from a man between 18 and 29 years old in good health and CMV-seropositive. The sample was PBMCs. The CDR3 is CSVLGETGGNTEAFF. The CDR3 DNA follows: TGCAGCGTTTTGGGGGAGACAGGTGGAAACACTGAAGCTTTCTTT. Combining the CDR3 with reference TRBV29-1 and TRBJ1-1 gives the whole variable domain SAVISQKPSRDICQRGTSLTIQCQVDSQVTMMFWYRQQPGQSLTLIATANQGSEATYESGFVIDKFPISRPNLTFSTLTVSNMSPEDSSIYLCSVLGETGGNTEAFFGQGTRLTVV.